This T cell receptor (beta chain) was identified during a study of blood T cell repertoires in COVID-19 (dated by TCRdb to about 2020). Regarding the research as a whole: Samples covering the acute and convalescent phases of COVID-19 were provided by collaborators in the United States, Italy and Spain. The material from the prospective study consisted of cDNA or gDNA derived from T cells, B-cell-depleted T cells, or PBMCs. Subjects who had been exposed to COVID-19, were actively infected with it, or had recovered from it provided the deeply sampled blood TCRbeta repertoires that made up the dataset. A freely available public database, intended as a resource for researchers studying the immune response to SARS-CoV-2, is where the repertoires were released. Samples were obtained from the ongoing ImmuneRACE study (first 160 participants) and from 1,200 or so subjects provided by 6 global collaborators. Nearly every sample came with metadata listing a de-identified subject ID, COVID-19 status, age in years and sex. Where available, HLA class I and class II types were obtained from metadata supplied by the sample provider rather than from assay-based typing. The full study reports these points: How much clinical and demographic metadata was included differed by source and by participant, and the metadata was provided uncurated.

TCRbeta CDR3 regions were amplified from genomic DNA using the immunoSEQ Assay, a bias-controlled multiplex PCR. For the original study's pipeline: The number of nucleated cells in each sample was estimated by amplification of reference gene primers within the assay. Sequence reads were collapsed and filtered to measure the absolute abundance of every unique TCRbeta CDR3 rearrangement. For each sample, productive Simpson clonality was calculated by taking the square root of Simpson's diversity index across productive rearrangements. This is the immuneACCESS table as TCRdb keeps it, with only in-frame sequences that have V and J called. A part of the clones is gone; compared with another copy, unresolved V genes explain less than half, and the rest is unexplained. V and J calls and clone size follow that table, whereas D and trimming were derived from the DNA. This sample is represented by about 200,000 clones; approximately 87% of them were singletons. Roughly 6.2% of the sample belongs to the ten largest clones.

A second Seattle source provided samples from volunteer blood donors who had recovered from COVID-19. Collaborating institutions collected whole blood in K2EDTA tubes following their own protocols. For TCRbeta analysis, collaborators shipped samples as frozen whole blood, isolated PBMCs, or DNA extracted from either of those sample types. Details on this clone: Its recognized antigen is unknown. Base qualities were left out, and no much larger clone turns up one base away.

The CDR3 starts with the cysteine, ends with the phenylalanine, and has 13 residues. The DNA shown is the 39-base CDR3, in frame from base 1. CDR1 and CDR2 were assigned from the germline V gene as MNHEY and SVGAGI. V is reduced by 8 bases and J by 4 bases, leaving a spacing of 12 bases between them. This receptor was obtained from a man in his fifties or sixties who had recovered from COVID-19. The chain is assembled from TRBV6-5 and TRBJ1-3, with no confident D gene call. Sequenced input: peripheral blood. The bases are TGTGCCAGCCGAGGGATTTCAGGAAACACCATATATTTT. Translated, it gives CASRGISGNTIYF.